The present entry profiles one T cell receptor beta chain with its context. These data originate in a study of OX40 agonist ivuxolimab in advanced cancers. Background on the study: A partial response was reached by three patients: one with hepatocellular carcinoma and two with cutaneous melanoma.

V dropped 0 bases and J dropped 2 bases, with 9 bases sitting between them. Germline V gives CDR1 LGHNA, CDR2 YSLEER. The CDR3 totals 15 residues. Clones were sequenced by immunoSEQ multiplex PCR, and TCRdb holds only the in-frame ones, with some missing. The sample records about 99,000 clones, approximately 95% being singletons. Sample: CD4+ or CD8+ T cells sorted from blood, taken in a trial of the OX40 agonist ivuxolimab. The sequence was obtained from an adult with an advanced solid tumor such as melanoma, head and neck, liver or kidney cancer. The genes are TRBV4-3 and TRBJ2-3; D ambiguous. The CDR3 DNA reads TGCGCCAGCAGCCAAGATAATGCAGTCACAGATACGCAGTATTTT. As protein: CASSQDNAVTDTQYF.